A selection of T cell receptor beta chains follows, all from one sample in a study of shared clonotypes between healthy human individuals. The method was immunoSEQ multiplex PCR; TCRdb's version includes in-frame clones alone and lacks a portion of them. The data show roughly 2 million clones, with 95% seen just once and 0.1% to 0.15% held by the top ten. The sequenced sample consisted of naive CD4+ T cells sorted from blood. Source of these receptors: a man younger than 35 in good health. Both conserved end residues are part of each CDR3. The order of the fields is V gene, CDR3 length, J gene, D gene, clone size, CDR3 DNA, CDR3 protein. D genes are given only for firm matches. Size is omitted from some rows. Given values are once, few, many or a class for expanded clones.

TRBV4-1	17	TRBJ2-1	NA	NA	TGCGCCAGCAGCCAAGTGGCCGCCAGGGTACACTACAATGAGCAGTTCTTC	CASSQVAARVHYNEQFF
TRBV7-9	16	TRBJ2-5	TRBD2	NA	TGTGCCAGCAGCTTAGGATCCGGGACTAGCGGGGAGACCCAGTACTTC	CASSLGSGTSGETQYF
TRBV10-1	14	TRBJ1-5	NA	NA	TGCGCCAGCAGGCAGAGGGGTGCAGGTCAGCCCCAGCATTTT	CASRQRGAGQPQHF
TRBV11-3	13	TRBJ2-1	NA	NA	TGTGCCAGCAGCTCCTGGGGCATCCATGAGCAGTTCTTC	CASSSWGIHEQFF
TRBV9	15	TRBJ2-6	NA	NA	TGTGCCAGCAGCCCGCAGGGACCTGGGGCCAACGTCCTGACTTTC	CASSPQGPGANVLTF
TRBV6-1	14	TRBJ1-1	NA	NA	TGTGCCAGCAGTGTGGACCCCATCGGAACTGAAGCTTTCTTT	CASSVDPIGTEAFF
TRBV19	14	TRBJ2-4	NA	NA	TGTGCCAGTAGTTTAACTGGAGCCAAAAACATTCAGTACTTC	CASSLTGAKNIQYF
TRBV29-1	16	TRBJ2-7	TRBD1	NA	TGCAGCGTTGAAGATGGGGACCGGACAGGGGGCTCCGAGCAGTACTTC	CSVEDGDRTGGSEQYF
TRBV7-2	14	TRBJ1-5	TRBD1	NA	TGTGCCAGCAGCACCGGACAGGTAAATCAGCCCCAGCATTTT	CASSTGQVNQPQHF
TRBV4-3	16	TRBJ2-7	NA	NA	TGCGCCAGCAGCCAAGAAATGGAAACAGCTCCCTACGAGCAGTACTTC	CASSQEMETAPYEQYF
TRBV10-1	12	TRBJ1-5	NA	NA	TGCGCCAGCAGTTTTACAGATCAGCCCCAGCATTTT	CASSFTDQPQHF
TRBV7-9	16	TRBJ1-6	NA	NA	TGTGCCAGCAGCCCCGACAGCCCATCGGCTAATTCACCCCTCCACTTT	CASSPDSPSANSPLHF
TRBV4-2	17	TRBJ2-1	TRBD2	NA	TGTGCCAGCAGCCAAATACTAGCGGGAGGGCCCTACAATGAGCAGTTCTTC	CASSQILAGGPYNEQFF
TRBV2	17	TRBJ2-2	TRBD2	NA	TGTGCCAGCACTGGGGGTAGCGGGGGGCCATCCACCGGGGAGCTGTTTTTT	CASTGGSGGPSTGELFF
TRBV10-1	16	TRBJ1-6	NA	NA	TGCGCCAGCACGATGGACAGTGCTTTCGATAATTCACCCCTCCACTTT	CASTMDSAFDNSPLHF
TRBV4-1	15	TRBJ1-3	NA	NA	TGCGCCAGCAGCCAAGTCGGGCAGGGTGGAAACACCATATATTTT	CASSQVGQGGNTIYF
TRBV6-7	16	TRBJ2-2	TRBD1	NA	TGTGCCAGCAGTTTTCCCGGGACAGGGTACCCCGGGGAGCTGTTTTTT	CASSFPGTGYPGELFF
TRBV28	14	TRBJ2-1	NA	NA	TGTGCCAGCAGTTTAAGGGGACTCTACAATGAGCAGTTCTTC	CASSLRGLYNEQFF
TRBV6-5	10	TRBJ2-7	TRBD2	NA	TGTGCCACTGGGAGGGACGAGCAGTACTTC	CATGRDEQYF
TRBV11-1	14	TRBJ2-7	NA	NA	TGTGCCAGCAGCTTAGTAAGCGGTACCTACGAGCAGTACTTC	CASSLVSGTYEQYF
TRBV6-5	14	TRBJ2-1	NA	NA	TGTGCCAGCAGCCGGGGGGCAAACACTAATAAGCAGTTCTTC	CASSRGANTNKQFF
TRBV11-2	14	TRBJ2-5	TRBD2	once	TGTGCCAGTTCCGGGACTAGCGGGAGTGGGACCCAGTACTTC	CASSGTSGSGTQYF
TRBV5-1	18	TRBJ1-6	TRBD1	NA	TGCGCCAGCAGCCTGGGACAGGGAGTGCCCTCCTATAATTCACCCCTCCACTTT	CASSLGQGVPSYNSPLHF
TRBV19	14	TRBJ2-2	TRBD1	NA	TGTGCCAGTATTCAGGGGGCCGGGACCGGGGAGCTGTTTTTT	CASIQGAGTGELFF
TRBV29-1	15	TRBJ2-7	NA	NA	TGCAGCGTTGCTTTTTGGGGCTCCAGCTCCTACGAGCAGTACTTC	CSVAFWGSSSYEQYF
TRBV5-4	16	TRBJ2-2	TRBD1	NA	TGTGCCAGCAGCATAGGACAGGGGCTGAGCACCGGGGAGCTGTTTTTT	CASSIGQGLSTGELFF
TRBV6-5	14	TRBJ2-4	NA	NA	TGTGCCAGCTCCAGGGGGGCCGCCAAAAACATTCAGTACTTC	CASSRGAAKNIQYF
TRBV30	15	TRBJ1-2	TRBD1	NA	TGTGCCTGGAGTATCCGGACAGGGGGCGCTTCTGGCTACACCTTC	CAWSIRTGGASGYTF
TRBV2	13	TRBJ1-2	NA	NA	TGTGCCAGCAGTGAAGGCTCCGTATCGAGCTACACCTTC	CASSEGSVSSYTF
TRBV4-1	16	TRBJ1-5	NA	NA	TGCGCCAGCAGCCAACCACTCCACAGTAGCAATCAGCCCCAGCATTTT	CASSQPLHSSNQPQHF
TRBV11-2	15	TRBJ2-3	TRBD2	once	TGTGCCAGCAGCATCAGCGGGGGCCTCACAGATACGCAGTATTTT	CASSISGGLTDTQYF
TRBV6-5	15	TRBJ2-7	TRBD2	NA	TGTGCCAGCAGGCGGGGGGGTCCAAACTCCTACGAGCAGTACTTC	CASRRGGPNSYEQYF